This entry features one T cell receptor (beta chain) sequence. What it binds is unknown. The data derive from a study of monozygotic twins with inflammatory bowel disease. Points from the study as a whole: No discrimination was achieved between different T cell subtypes. Fewer clonotypes were shared with others by IBD patients than by healthy twins, especially with disease activity. Repertoires of patients may have been made more variable by differing immunosuppressive treatments.

Reprocessing the 5' RACE reads, TCRdb reports a single entry for every CDR3 protein and omits DNA. The sample data list some 400,000 distinct CDR3 sequences. The receptor was derived from a human donor with ulcerative colitis or Crohn's disease, or a healthy co-twin of an affected twin (not recorded which). Source material: blood.

The CDR3 loop reads CASSYSGQPHETQYF. This chain joins TRBV6-5 and TRBJ2-5; TCRdb gives TRBD1 as the D gene, but with no DNA this cannot be confirmed. The V gene's germline CDR1 is MNHEY and CDR2 SVGAGI. The length of the CDR3 is 15 residues.